This T cell receptor (beta chain) is drawn from a study of blood T cell repertoires in COVID-19. V gave up 6 bases and J gave up 5 bases, with 14 bases separating them. CDR3 length: 15 residues. Germline V CDR1 and CDR2: MRHNA, SNTAGT. Only in-frame clones appear in the TCRdb table, and some are missing; sequencing was by immunoSEQ multiplex PCR. The profile shows more than 300,000 clones, 86% of them singletons. The chain joins TRBV6-4 to TRBJ1-6; D is ambiguous. Sequences were obtained from peripheral blood. This TCR was recovered from a woman aged 45-65 years with acute or convalescent COVID-19. The CDR3, as DNA: TGTGCCAGCAGGCGGTCCCCTGCGGATAATTCACCCCTCCACTTT. Protein sequence: CASRRSPADNSPLHF.